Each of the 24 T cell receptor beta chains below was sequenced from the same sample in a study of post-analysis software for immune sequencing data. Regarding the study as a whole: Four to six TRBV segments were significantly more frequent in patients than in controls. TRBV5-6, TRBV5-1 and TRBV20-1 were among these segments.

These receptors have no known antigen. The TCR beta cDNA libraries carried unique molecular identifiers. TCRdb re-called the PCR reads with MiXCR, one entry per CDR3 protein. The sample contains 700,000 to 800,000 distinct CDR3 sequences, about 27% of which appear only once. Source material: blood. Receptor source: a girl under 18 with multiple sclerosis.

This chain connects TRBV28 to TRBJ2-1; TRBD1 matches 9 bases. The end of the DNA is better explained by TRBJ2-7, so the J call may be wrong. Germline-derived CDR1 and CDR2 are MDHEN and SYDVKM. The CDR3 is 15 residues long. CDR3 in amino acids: CASSPGDRAYNEQYF. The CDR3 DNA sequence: TGTGCCAGCAGCCCAGGGGACAGGGCCTACAATGAGCAGTACTTC.

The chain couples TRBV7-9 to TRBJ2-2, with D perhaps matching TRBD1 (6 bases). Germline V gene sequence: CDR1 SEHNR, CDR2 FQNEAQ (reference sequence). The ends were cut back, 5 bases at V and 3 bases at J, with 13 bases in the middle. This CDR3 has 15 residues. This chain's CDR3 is CASSRTGSDTGELFF. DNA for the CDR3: TGTGCCAGCAGCCGTACAGGGTCGGACACCGGGGAGCTGTTTTTT. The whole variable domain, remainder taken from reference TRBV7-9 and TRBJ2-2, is DTGVSQNPRHKITKRGQNVTFRCDPISEHNRLYWYRQTLGQGPEFLTYFQNEAQLEKSRLLSDRFSAERPKGSFSTLEIQRTEQGDSAMYLCASSRTGSDTGELFFGEGSRLTVL.

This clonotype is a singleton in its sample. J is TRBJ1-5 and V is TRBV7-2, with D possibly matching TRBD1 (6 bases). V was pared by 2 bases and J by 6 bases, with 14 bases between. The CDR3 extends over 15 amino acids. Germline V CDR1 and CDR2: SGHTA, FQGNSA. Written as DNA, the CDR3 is TGTGCCAGCAGCTTAATGGGAGGGGGTAGTCAGCCCCAGCATTTT. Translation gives CASSLMGGGSQPQHF.

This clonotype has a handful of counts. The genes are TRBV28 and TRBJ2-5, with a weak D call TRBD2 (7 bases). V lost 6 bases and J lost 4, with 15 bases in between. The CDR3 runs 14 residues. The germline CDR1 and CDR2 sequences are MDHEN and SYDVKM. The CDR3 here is CASRNGGRGETQYF. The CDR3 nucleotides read TGTGCCAGCAGGAACGGGGGGCGAGGAGAGACCCAGTACTTC.

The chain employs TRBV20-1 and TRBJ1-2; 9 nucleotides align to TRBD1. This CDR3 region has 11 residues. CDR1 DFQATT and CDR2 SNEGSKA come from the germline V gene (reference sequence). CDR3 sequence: CSGGTGSGYTF. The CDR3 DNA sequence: TGCAGCGGAGGGACAGGGAGTGGCTACACCTTC.

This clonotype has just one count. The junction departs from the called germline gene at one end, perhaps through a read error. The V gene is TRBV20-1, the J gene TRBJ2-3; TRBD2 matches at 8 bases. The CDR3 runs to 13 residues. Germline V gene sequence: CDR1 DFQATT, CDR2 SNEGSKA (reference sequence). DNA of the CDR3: TGCAGTGCCCTTACTAGCGGCACAAATACGCAGTATTTT. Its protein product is CSALTSGTNTQYF.

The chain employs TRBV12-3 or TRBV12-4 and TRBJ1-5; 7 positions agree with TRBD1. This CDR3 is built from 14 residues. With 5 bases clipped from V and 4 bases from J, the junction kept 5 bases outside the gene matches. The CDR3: CASSPQQGNQPQHF. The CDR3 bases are TGTGCCAGCAGTCCGCAACAGGGGAATCAGCCCCAGCATTTT.

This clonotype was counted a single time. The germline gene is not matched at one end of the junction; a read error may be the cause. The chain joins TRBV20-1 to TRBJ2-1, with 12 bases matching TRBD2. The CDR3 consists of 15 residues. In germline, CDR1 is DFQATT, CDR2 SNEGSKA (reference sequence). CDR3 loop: CSARITSGGPNGQFF. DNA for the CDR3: TGCAGTGCTAGGATAACTAGCGGGGGGCCGAATGGGCAGTTCTTC.

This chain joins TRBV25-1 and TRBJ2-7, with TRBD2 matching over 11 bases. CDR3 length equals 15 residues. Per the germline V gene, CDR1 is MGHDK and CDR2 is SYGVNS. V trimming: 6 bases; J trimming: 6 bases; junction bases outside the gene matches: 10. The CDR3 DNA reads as TGTGCCAGCAGGGAGTGGACTAGCGGGTTGATCGAGCAGTACTTC. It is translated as CASREWTSGLIEQYF.

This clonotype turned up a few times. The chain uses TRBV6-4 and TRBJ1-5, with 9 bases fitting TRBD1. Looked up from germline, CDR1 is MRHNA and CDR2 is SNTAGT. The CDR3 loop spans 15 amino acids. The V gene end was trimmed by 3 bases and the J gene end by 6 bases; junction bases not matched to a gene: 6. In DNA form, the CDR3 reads TGTGCCAGCAGTGAGGGGACAGGGTCGAGTCAGCCCCAGCATTTT. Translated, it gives CASSEGTGSSQPQHF.

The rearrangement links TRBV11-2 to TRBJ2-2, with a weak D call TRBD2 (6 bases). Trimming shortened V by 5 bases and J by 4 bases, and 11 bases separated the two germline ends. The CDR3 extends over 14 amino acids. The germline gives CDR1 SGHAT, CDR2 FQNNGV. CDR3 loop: CASSPWGGTGELFF. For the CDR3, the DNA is TGTGCCAGCAGCCCCTGGGGAGGCACCGGGGAGCTGTTTTTT.

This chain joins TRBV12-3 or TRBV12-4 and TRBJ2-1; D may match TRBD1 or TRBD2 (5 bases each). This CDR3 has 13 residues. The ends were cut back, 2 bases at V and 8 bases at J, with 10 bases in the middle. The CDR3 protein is CASSLPGTDEQFF. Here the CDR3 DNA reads TGTGCCAGCAGTTTACCGGGGACCGATGAGCAGTTCTTC.

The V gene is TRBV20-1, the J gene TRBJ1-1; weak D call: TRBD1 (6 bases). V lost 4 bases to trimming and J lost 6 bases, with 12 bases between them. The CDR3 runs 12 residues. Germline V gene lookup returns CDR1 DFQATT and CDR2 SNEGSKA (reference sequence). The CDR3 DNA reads TGCAGTGCTACCTCACAGGGACCTGAAGCTTTCTTT. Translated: CSATSQGPEAFF.

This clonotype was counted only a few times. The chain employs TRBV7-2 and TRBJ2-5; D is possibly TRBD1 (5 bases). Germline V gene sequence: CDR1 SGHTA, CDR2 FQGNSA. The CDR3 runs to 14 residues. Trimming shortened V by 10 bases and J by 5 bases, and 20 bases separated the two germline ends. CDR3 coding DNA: TGTGCCACCGGAACAGGCCGACCCTTGGAGACCCAGTACTTC. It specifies CATGTGRPLETQYF.

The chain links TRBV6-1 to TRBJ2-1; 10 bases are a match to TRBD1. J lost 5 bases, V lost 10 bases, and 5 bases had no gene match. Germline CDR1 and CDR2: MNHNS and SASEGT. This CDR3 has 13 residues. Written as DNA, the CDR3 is TGTGCCATAGGACAGGGGGGAAACAATGAGCAGTTCTTC. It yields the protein CAIGQGGNNEQFF.

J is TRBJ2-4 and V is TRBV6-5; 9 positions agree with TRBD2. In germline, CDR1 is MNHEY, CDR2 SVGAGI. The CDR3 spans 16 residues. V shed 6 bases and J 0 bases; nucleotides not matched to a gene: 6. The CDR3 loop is CASSPFSGRAKNIQYF. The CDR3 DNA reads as TGTGCCAGCAGCCCGTTTAGCGGGAGAGCCAAAAACATTCAGTACTTC.

The CDR3 sequence: CASSATVNSYEQYF. The CDR3 bases are TGTGCCAGCAGTGCGACAGTAAACTCCTACGAGCAGTACTTC. This rearrangement joins TRBV6-1 to TRBJ2-7, with TRBD1 as a possible D gene (5 bases). The CDR3 runs 14 residues. Germline values: CDR1 MNHNS, CDR2 SASEGT. V lost 4 bases and J lost 0, with 10 bases in between.

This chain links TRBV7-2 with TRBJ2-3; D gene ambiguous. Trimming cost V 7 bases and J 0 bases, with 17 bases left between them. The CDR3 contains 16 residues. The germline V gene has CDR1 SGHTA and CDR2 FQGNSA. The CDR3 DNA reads TGTGCCAGCAACTCACCAGGACCAACTAGCACAGATACGCAGTATTTT. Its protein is CASNSPGPTSTDTQYF.

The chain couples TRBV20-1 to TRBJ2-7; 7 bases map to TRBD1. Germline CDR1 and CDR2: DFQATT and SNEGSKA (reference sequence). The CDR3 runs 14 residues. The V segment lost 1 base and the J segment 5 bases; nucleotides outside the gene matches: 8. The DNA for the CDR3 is TGCAGTGCTAGAGCGGGCAGGGGGTTTGACGAGCAGTACTTC. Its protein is CSARAGRGFDEQYF.

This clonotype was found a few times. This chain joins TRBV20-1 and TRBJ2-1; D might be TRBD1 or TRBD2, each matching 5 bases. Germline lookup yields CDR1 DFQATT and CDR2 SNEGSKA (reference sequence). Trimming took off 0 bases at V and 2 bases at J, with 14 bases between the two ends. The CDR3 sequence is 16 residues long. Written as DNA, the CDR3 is TGCAGTGCTAGAGATGTAGCTGTGGGGGCCTACAATGAGCAGTTCTTC. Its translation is CSARDVAVGAYNEQFF.

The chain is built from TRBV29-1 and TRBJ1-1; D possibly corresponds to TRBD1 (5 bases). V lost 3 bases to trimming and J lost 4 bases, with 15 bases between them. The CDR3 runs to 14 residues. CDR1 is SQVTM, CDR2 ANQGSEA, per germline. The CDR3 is CSVESRLRGTEAFF. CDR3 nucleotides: TGCAGCGTTGAGTCGCGCCTAAGGGGCACTGAAGCTTTCTTT.

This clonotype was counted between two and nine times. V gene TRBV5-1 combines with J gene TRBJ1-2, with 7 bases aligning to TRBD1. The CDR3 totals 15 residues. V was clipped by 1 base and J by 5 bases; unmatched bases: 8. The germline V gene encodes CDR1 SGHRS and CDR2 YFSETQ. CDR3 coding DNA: TGCGCCAGCAGCTTGACAGGGGACGCCGAGTATGGCTACACCTTC. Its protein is CASSLTGDAEYGYTF. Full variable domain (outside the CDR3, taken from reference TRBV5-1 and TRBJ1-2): KAGVTQTPRYLIKTRGQQVTLSCSPISGHRSVSWYQQTPGQGLQFLFEYFSETQRNKGNFPGRFSGRQFSNSRSEMNVSTLELGDSALYLCASSLTGDAEYGYTFGSGTRLTVV.

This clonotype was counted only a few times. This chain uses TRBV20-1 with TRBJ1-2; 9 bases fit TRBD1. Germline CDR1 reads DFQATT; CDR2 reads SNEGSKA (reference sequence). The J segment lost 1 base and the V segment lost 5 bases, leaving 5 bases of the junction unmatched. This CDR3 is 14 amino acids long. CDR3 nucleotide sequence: TGCAGTGCTTTGGACAGGGGACTTAACTATGGCTACACCTTC. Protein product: CSALDRGLNYGYTF.

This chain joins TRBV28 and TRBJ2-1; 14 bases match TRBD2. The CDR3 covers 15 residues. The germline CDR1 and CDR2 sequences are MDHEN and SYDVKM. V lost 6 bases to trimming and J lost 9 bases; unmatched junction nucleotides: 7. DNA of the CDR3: TGTGCCAGCAGATGGGGACTAGCGGGAGAGGTTGAGCAGTTCTTC. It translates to CASRWGLAGEVEQFF. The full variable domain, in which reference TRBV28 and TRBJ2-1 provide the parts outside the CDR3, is DVKVTQSSRYLVKRTGEKVFLECVQDMDHENMFWYRQDPGLGLRLIYFSYDVKMKEKGDIPEGYSVSREKKERFSLILESASTNQTSMYLCASRWGLAGEVEQFFGPGTRLTVL.